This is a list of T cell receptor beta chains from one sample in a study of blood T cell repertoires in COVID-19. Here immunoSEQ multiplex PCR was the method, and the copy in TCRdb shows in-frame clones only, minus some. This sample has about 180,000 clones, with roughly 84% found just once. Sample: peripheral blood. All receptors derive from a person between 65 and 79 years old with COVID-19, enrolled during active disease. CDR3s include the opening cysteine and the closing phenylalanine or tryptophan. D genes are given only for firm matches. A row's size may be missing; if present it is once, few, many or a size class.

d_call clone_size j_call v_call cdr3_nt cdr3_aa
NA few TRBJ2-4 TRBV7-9 TGTGCCAGCAGCTTAGTCGGAAACATTCAGTACTTC CASSLVGNIQYF
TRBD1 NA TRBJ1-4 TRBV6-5 TGTGCCAGCAGTTGGACAGGGGGAACTAATGAAAAACTGTTTTTT CASSWTGGTNEKLFF
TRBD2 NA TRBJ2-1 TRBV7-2 TGTGCCAGCAGACCAACTAGCGGGAGGGCCGTTGAGCAGTTCTTC CASRPTSGRAVEQFF
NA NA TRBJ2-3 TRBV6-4 TGTGCCAGCAGTGTTACCGGGTCCGACCCAGATACGCAGTATTTT CASSVTGSDPDTQYF
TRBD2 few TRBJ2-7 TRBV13 TGTGCCAGCAGCTCGGGACTAGTTTTGGACGAGCAGTACTTC CASSSGLVLDEQYF
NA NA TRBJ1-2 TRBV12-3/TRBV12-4 TGTGCCAGCAGTTTCACAGGGTTGGTTGGCTACACCTTC CASSFTGLVGYTF
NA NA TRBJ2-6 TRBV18 TGTGCCAGCTCACCATTGGAGTTCTCTGGGGCCAACGTCCTGACTTTC CASSPLEFSGANVLTF
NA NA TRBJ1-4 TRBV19 TGTGCCTCCCAAAGGCAGGGATCCGCAACTAATGAAAAACTGTTTTTT CASQRQGSATNEKLFF
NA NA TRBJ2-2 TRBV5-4 TGTGCCAGCAGCCTCGGGTACACTGCCGGGGAGCTGTTTTTT CASSLGYTAGELFF
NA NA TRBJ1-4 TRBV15 TGTGCCACCAGCAGAGAGGGGCGAAGTGATGAAAAACTGTTTTTT CATSREGRSDEKLFF
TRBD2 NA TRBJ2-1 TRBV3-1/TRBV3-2 TGTGCCAGCAGCCGAGTAAGCGGGAGGGTAAGGGTTGAGCAGTTCTTC CASSRVSGRVRVEQFF
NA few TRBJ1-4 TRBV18 TGTGCCAGCTCACCAAACGGGGGAAGGGGAAATGAAAAACTGTTTTTT CASSPNGGRGNEKLFF
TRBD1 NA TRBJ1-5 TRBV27 TGTGCCAGCAGCCGAGGGACAGGTAGCAATCAGCCCCAGCATTTT CASSRGTGSNQPQHF
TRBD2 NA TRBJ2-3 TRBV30 TGTGCCTGGAGTAGGCGGGAGCCCACAGATACGCAGTATTTT CAWSRREPTDTQYF
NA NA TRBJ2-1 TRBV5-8 TGTGCCAGCTACCCCGAGTCCTACAATGAGCAGTTCTTC CASYPESYNEQFF
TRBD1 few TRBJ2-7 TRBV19 TGTGCCAGTCGGGACAGGGGATACGAGCAGTACTTC CASRDRGYEQYF
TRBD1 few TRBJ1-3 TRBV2 TGTGCCAGCAGTCGACAGGGATCCAATCGTGGAAACACCATATATTTT CASSRQGSNRGNTIYF
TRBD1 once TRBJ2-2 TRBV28 TGTGCCAGCAGCCGGGACAGCTCGAACACCGGGGAGCTGTTTTTT CASSRDSSNTGELFF
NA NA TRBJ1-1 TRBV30 TGTGCCTGGACGACCCCAGGGGCCGGCACTGAAGCTTTCTTT CAWTTPGAGTEAFF
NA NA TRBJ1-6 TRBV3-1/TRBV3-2 TGTGCCAGCAGCCGCTATCGACAGGCGGGCTCTTCACCCCTCCACTTT CASSRYRQAGSSPLHF
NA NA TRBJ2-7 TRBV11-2 TGTGCCAGCAGCTTATTCGGCTACGAGCAGTACTTC CASSLFGYEQYF
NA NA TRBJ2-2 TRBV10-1 TGCGCCAGCAGCCCCATGCGATTTCGCACCGGGGAGCTGTTTTTT CASSPMRFRTGELFF
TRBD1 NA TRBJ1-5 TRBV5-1 TGCGCCAGCACCGCCGGACAGGGAGGTCAGCCCCAGCATTTT CASTAGQGGQPQHF
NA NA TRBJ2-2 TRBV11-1 TGTGCCAGCAGCCCAGGGACACTGAACACCGGGGAGCTGTTTTTT CASSPGTLNTGELFF
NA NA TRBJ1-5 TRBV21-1 TGTGCCAGCAGCGTTTGGACAGGGGGGGATAGCAATCAGCCCCAGCATTTT CASSVWTGGDSNQPQHF
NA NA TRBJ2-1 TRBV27 TGTGCCAGTAGAACAGGGAACGTCAAAAATAAAGGGCCAAATGAGCAGTTCTTC CASRTGNVKNKGPNEQFF
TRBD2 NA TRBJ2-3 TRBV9 TGTGCCAGCAGCGTAGTGGCGGGGGGGCCAGATACGCAGTATTTT CASSVVAGGPDTQYF
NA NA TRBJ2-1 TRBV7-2 TGTGCCAGCAGCCCCAACCGGGATGAGCAGTTCTTC CASSPNRDEQFF
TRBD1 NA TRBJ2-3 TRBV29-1 TGCAGCGTTGTACAGGGGGCAGGTTATACGCAGTATTTT CSVVQGAGYTQYF
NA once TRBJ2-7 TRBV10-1 TGCGCCAGCAGTGAGAGGTTCCCCCAGGGGATCTCATTCGAGCAGTACTTC CASSERFPQGISFEQYF
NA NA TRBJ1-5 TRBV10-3 TGTGCCATCAGTGAGTCGCGGGTTAGCAATCAGCCCCAGCATTTT CAISESRVSNQPQHF
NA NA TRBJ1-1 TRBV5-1 TGCGCCAGCAGCCGCACAGGGAGAGCCAACACTGAAGCTTTCTTT CASSRTGRANTEAFF
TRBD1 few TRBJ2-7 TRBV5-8 TGTGCCAGCAGCGCCGGGACAGGGTACGCCGAGCAGTACTTC CASSAGTGYAEQYF
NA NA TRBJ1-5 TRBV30 TGTGCCTGGAGTTCTGGGGGGGATCAGCCCCAGCATTTT CAWSSGGDQPQHF
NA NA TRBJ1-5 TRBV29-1 TGCAGCGTTTCCCCAACAGGGTCGAGCAATCAGCCCCAGCATTTT CSVSPTGSSNQPQHF
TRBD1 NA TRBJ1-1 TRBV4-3 TGCGCCAGCAGCCAACCGGACAGGGGTTCGGCTGAAGCTTTCTTT CASSQPDRGSAEAFF
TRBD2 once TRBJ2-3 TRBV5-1 TGCGCCAGCAGCTTGGGATCGGGGGGACTCACAGATACGCAGTATTTT CASSLGSGGLTDTQYF
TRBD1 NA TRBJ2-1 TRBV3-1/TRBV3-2 TGTGCCAGCGGGGACCCGACAGGGGAGCAGTTCTTC CASGDPTGEQFF
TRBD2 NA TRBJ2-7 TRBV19 TGTGCCAGTACTCTAGCGGGAACCTACGAGCAGTACTTC CASTLAGTYEQYF
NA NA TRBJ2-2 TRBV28 TGTGCCAGCACGGGGGGCGCCGTCACCGGGGAGCTGTTTTTT CASTGGAVTGELFF
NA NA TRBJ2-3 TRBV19 TGTGCCAGTAGTAGGCGAGGGAGGGGGTTTGAGGGCACAGATACGCAGTATTTT CASSRRGRGFEGTDTQYF
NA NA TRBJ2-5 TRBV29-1 TGCAGCGTTGAAAAGGACTACAAGAAGACCCAGTACTTC CSVEKDYKKTQYF
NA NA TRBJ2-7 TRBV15 TGTGCCACCAGCCTAAGGAGAACCGGGGAGCAGTACTTC CATSLRRTGEQYF
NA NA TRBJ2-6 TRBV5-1 TGCGCCAGCAGCAGGACCACAGGGACGTCAGGGGCCAACGTCCTGACTTTC CASSRTTGTSGANVLTF
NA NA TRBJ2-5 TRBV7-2 TGTGCCAGCAGCTTAAATCTCCAGGGAGAGACCCAGTACTTC CASSLNLQGETQYF
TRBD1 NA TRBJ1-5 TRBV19 TGTGCCAGTAGTAGAACCGGGACAGGCCCCTTGGAGCCCCAGCATTTT CASSRTGTGPLEPQHF
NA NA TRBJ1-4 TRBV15 TGTGCCACCAGCAGGATCGGACAACCACATGAAAAACTGTTTTTT CATSRIGQPHEKLFF
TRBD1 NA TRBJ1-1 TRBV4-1 TGCGCCAGCAGCCATGATCCAGGGGGCACTGAAGCTTTCTTT CASSHDPGGTEAFF
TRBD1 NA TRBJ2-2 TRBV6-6 TGTGCCAGCAGTATTACCACAGGGGTGAACACCGGGGAGCTGTTTTTT CASSITTGVNTGELFF
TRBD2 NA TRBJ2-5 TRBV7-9 TGTGCCAGCAGCTTATTAGCGGGAGGCGCAAGTGAAGAGACCCAGTACTTC CASSLLAGGASEETQYF
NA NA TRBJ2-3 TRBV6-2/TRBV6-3 TGTGCCAGCAGTTCCCTTCAGGCGTGGGCCACAGATACGCAGTATTTT CASSSLQAWATDTQYF